This record concerns one T cell receptor beta chain sequence. Germline assignment: CDR1 MNHEY and CDR2 SVGAGI. With 7 bases removed from V and 3 bases from J, the gap between germline ends came to 13 bases. This CDR3 comprises 14 residues. This entry is derived from a study of blood T cell repertoires in COVID-19. Study in general: Acute-phase and convalescent COVID-19 samples originated in the United States, Italy and Spain. Sample material is recorded as cDNA or gDNA derived from T cells, B-cell-depleted T cells, or PBMCs.

In the original analysis: How many nucleated cells were present was estimated from reference gene primer amplification. Some clones are missing from TCRdb's copy, which holds only in-frame ones; the method was immunoSEQ multiplex PCR. That table is the source of V, J and clone size, and D and trimming were worked out from the DNA. The sample includes 150,000 to 200,000 clones, about 85% of them seen just once. The sequencing sample was made of peripheral blood. The V gene is TRBV6-5, the J gene TRBJ1-3; tentatively, D is TRBD1 (6 bases). This receptor was taken from a man in his 60s with active or convalescent COVID-19. The chain's CDR3 is CASTDSLGGNTIYF. CDR3 DNA: TGTGCCAGCACGGACAGCCTGGGTGGAAACACCATATATTTT.